The 28 T cell receptor beta chains given below trace back to one sample, sequenced in a study of molecular identifiers for immune sequencing clone quantification. MiXCR, applied by TCRdb to the PCR reads, yields one record per CDR3 protein. The sample gives about 640,000 distinct CDR3 sequences, just under 20% of which show up once; roughly 0.83% is in the top ten. Specimen: naive CD8+ T cells from blood, with Jurkat cell RNA spiked in. The subset was: FACS-sorted CD8+CD4-CCR7+CD45RA+ naive T cells. The receptors were gathered from a human donor in good health. Some libraries in this study had Jurkat cell RNA spiked in.

This clonotype was counted at least ten times. V usage is TRBV5-1 and J usage is TRBJ1-1; D remains unclear. There are 13 residues in the CDR3. From germline, CDR1 is SGHRS and CDR2 YFSETQ. Trimming pared 3 bases from V and 4 bases from J, leaving 10 bases between. CDR3 protein: CASSSPPSTEAFF. The CDR3 region has the DNA TGCGCCAGCAGCTCCCCCCCGAGCACTGAAGCTTTCTTT.

This clonotype was picked up a small number of times. It may be a read error: a sequence one base away is much more abundant. The rearrangement joins TRBV6-5 to TRBJ2-7; TRBD1 might be the D (5 bases). The CDR3 consists of 12 residues. Germline V gives CDR1 MNHEY, CDR2 SVGAGI. V dropped 8 bases and J dropped 3 bases, with 11 bases sitting between them. The CDR3 DNA follows: TGTGCCAGCGGACCGACAGACTACGAGCAGTACTTC. It specifies CASGPTDYEQYF.

The table lists this clonotype with many counts. The V call is TRBV9, the J call TRBJ1-6, with D maybe TRBD1 (6 bases). Per germline, CDR1 SGDLS and CDR2 YYNGEE. V lost 1 base, J lost 5 bases, and 10 bases lay in between. CDR3 length: 15 residues. For the CDR3, the DNA is TGTGCCAGCAGCGTATCCACAGGGCATAATTCACCCCTCCACTTT. It translates to CASSVSTGHNSPLHF.

This clonotype was counted many times. V usage is TRBV20-1 and J usage is TRBJ2-7, with D possibly TRBD1 on 6 matching bases. From germline, CDR1 is DFQATT and CDR2 SNEGSKA (reference sequence). V was shortened by 6 bases and J by 0 bases, with 9 bases between the two germline ends. This CDR3 has 12 amino acids. CDR3 DNA sequence: TGCAGTGCAAGGGACAACTCCTACGAGCAGTACTTC. This encodes CSARDNSYEQYF.

A few counts support this clonotype. This chain uses TRBV27 with TRBJ2-7; D gene unclear. Trimming stripped 5 bases from V and 6 bases from J, with 11 bases between. The V gene's germline CDR1 is MNHEY and CDR2 SMNVEV (reference sequence). This CDR3 is 12 amino acids long. The CDR3 nucleotides are TGTGCCAGCAGTGCACACTCGGGCGAGCAGTACTTC. Its protein product is CASSAHSGEQYF.

This clonotype was counted between two and nine times. The gene calls are TRBV20-1 and TRBJ2-1; 10 nucleotides agree with TRBD2. V trimming: 0 bases; J trimming: 6 bases; junction bases outside the gene matches: 8. From germline, CDR1 is DFQATT and CDR2 SNEGSKA (reference sequence). The CDR3 sequence is 16 residues long. The CDR3 DNA reads TGCAGTGCTAGAGATCCTCTAGCGGGAGTTTTCAATGAGCAGTTCTTC. Encoded protein: CSARDPLAGVFNEQFF.

This clonotype has ten or more counts. This chain's CDR3 is CASSPDGGAYGYTF. The CDR3 DNA reads TGTGCCAGCAGTCCTGACGGCGGAGCGTATGGCTACACCTTC. The chain combines TRBV12-3 or TRBV12-4 with TRBJ1-2; no clear D. This CDR3 spans 14 amino acids. Trimming pared 5 bases from V and 5 bases from J, leaving 15 bases between.

This clonotype occurred a few times. The V and J genes are TRBV6-5 and TRBJ2-3; D is unclear. The V gene lost 2 bases and the J gene lost 2 bases, with 8 bases spanning the gap. The germline V gene has CDR1 MNHEY and CDR2 SVGAGI. The CDR3 sequence is 14 residues long. DNA of the CDR3: TGTGCCAGCAGTTACGGGGAAGCCACAGATACGCAGTATTTT. As protein: CASSYGEATDTQYF.

This clonotype occurred many times. The rearrangement uses TRBV6-6 and TRBJ2-7; the match to TRBD1 covers 9 bases. This CDR3 comprises 17 residues. The ends lost 2 bases at V and 3 bases at J; junction bases unmatched: 11. Germline V CDR1 and CDR2: MNHNY, SVGAGI (reference sequence). CDR3 DNA: TGTGCCAGCAGTTACCCCGAGACAGGGGGACCAAACTACGAGCAGTACTTC. This encodes CASSYPETGGPNYEQYF.

This clonotype was counted many times. This chain joins TRBV13 and TRBJ2-5; D remains unclear. The CDR3 length is 13 residues. Germline CDR1 is PRHDT and CDR2 is FYEKMQ (reference sequence). Trimming took off 4 bases at V and 2 bases at J, with 8 bases between the two ends. The DNA of the CDR3 is TGTGCCAGCAGCTCCTCACAACAAGAGACCCAGTACTTC. Protein: CASSSSQQETQYF.

This rearrangement joins TRBV6-2 or TRBV6-3 to TRBJ1-2; no clear D gene. CDR3 length equals 15 residues. Per the germline V gene, CDR1 is MNHEY and CDR2 is SVGEGT. Trimming took 0 bases from V and 0 from J, leaving 8 bases between them. The CDR3 is CASSYSRVANYGYTF. For the CDR3, the DNA is TGTGCCAGCAGTTACTCGAGAGTAGCTAACTATGGCTACACCTTC.

This clonotype was detected ten times or more. This chain joins TRBV30 and TRBJ2-5; possibly TRBD2 for D (6 bases). This CDR3 contains 10 residues. V was pared by 2 bases and J by 14 bases, with 12 bases between. Germline-derived CDR1 and CDR2 are GTSNPN and SVGIG (reference sequence). CDR3 loop: CAWSSGTHYF. CDR3 bases: TGTGCCTGGAGTTCCGGGACTCATTACTTC. The full variable domain, completed using reference TRBV30 and TRBJ2-5, is SQTIHQWPATLVQPVGSPLSLECTVEGTSNPNLYWYRQAAGRGLQLLFYSVGIGQISSEVPQNLSASRPQDRQFILSSKKLLLSDSGFYLCAWSSGTHYFGPGTRLLVL.

This clonotype came up a few times. The chain links TRBV19 to TRBJ2-3; the match to TRBD1 covers 7 bases. With V trimmed by 6 bases and J by 1 base, 10 bases remained unmatched. CDR1 and CDR2 (germline): LNHDA, SQIVND (reference sequence). The CDR3 has 16 residues. The CDR3 DNA sequence: TGTGCCAGTAGGGCCAAAAAGGGGGCTCGCACAGATACGCAGTATTTT. Translating gives CASRAKKGARTDTQYF.

This clonotype was picked up many times. The chain recombines TRBV5-4 with TRBJ2-7, with 9 nucleotides matching TRBD1. Germline V gene sequence: CDR1 SGHNT, CDR2 YYREEE (reference sequence). After removal of 4 bases from V and 5 bases from J, the junction contained 7 bases not matched to a gene. The CDR3 totals 14 residues. Here the CDR3 reads CASSPGTGIDEQYF. Here the CDR3 DNA reads TGTGCCAGCAGCCCCGGGACAGGGATCGACGAGCAGTACTTC. Complete variable domain (other parts from reference TRBV5-4 and TRBJ2-7): ETGVTQSPTHLIKTRGQQVTLRCSSQSGHNTVSWYQQALGQGPQFIFQYYREEENGRGNFPPRFSGLQFPNYSSELNVNALELDDSALYLCASSPGTGIDEQYFGPGTRLTVT.

This clonotype was counted ten times or more. The genes are TRBV12-3 or TRBV12-4 and TRBJ2-3; no reliable D call. Trimming stripped 3 bases from V and 11 bases from J, with 12 bases between. The CDR3 covers 12 residues. This CDR3 reads CASSFDKLQQYF. The CDR3 DNA reads as TGTGCCAGCAGTTTTGACAAACTCCAGCAGTATTTT.

This clonotype was detected ten times or more. The chain has TRBV7-9 and TRBJ1-4; unclear D gene. The CDR3 is 13 residues long. The germline V gene has CDR1 SEHNR and CDR2 FQNEAQ (reference sequence). Trimming removed 5 bases from V and 4 bases from J, with 8 bases in between. In DNA, the CDR3 is TGTGCCAGCAGCGACGCCCATAATGAAAAACTGTTTTTT. Translation gives CASSDAHNEKLFF.

This clonotype was counted ten times or more. The chain joins TRBV27 to TRBJ2-7; D possibly corresponds to TRBD1 (6 bases). The CDR3 is 15 residues long. Trimming removed 5 bases from V and 2 bases from J, with 16 bases in between. The germline V gene has CDR1 MNHEY and CDR2 SMNVEV (reference sequence). CDR3 bases: TGTGCCAGCAGTCCGATTGTGGGGGCCCCCTACGAGCAGTACTTC. Translation: CASSPIVGAPYEQYF.

In its sample, this clonotype was seen many times. The J gene is TRBJ2-7, the V gene TRBV12-5; TRBD2 agrees at 9 bases. Germline V CDR1 and CDR2: LGHNT, FRNRAP. The CDR3 extends over 14 amino acids. The trim removed 1 base at V and 3 bases at J, leaving 1 base unmatched. The CDR3 DNA is TGTGCTAGTGGTTTGGGCGGGGGGGACTACGAGCAGTACTTC. Its protein product is CASGLGGGDYEQYF.

The chain combines TRBV19 with TRBJ1-5; D remains unclear. The CDR3 runs to 14 residues. Trimming left V 3 bases short and J 6 bases short, with 12 bases between. Germline CDR1 LNHDA, CDR2 SQIVND (reference sequence). The CDR3 DNA follows: TGTGCCAGTAGTATCGGGAGGTTGTTTCAGCCCCAGCATTTT. Its translation is CASSIGRLFQPQHF.

This clonotype occurred a few times. This chain joins TRBV3-1 and TRBJ1-1; D unclear. Trimming left V 4 bases short and J 0 bases short, with 9 bases between. Germline lookup yields CDR1 LGHDT and CDR2 YNNKEL (reference sequence). The CDR3 length is 14 residues. The DNA of the CDR3 is TGTGCCAGCAGCCGACGGAACATGAACACTGAAGCTTTCTTT. Translated, it gives CASSRRNMNTEAFF.

This clonotype was counted many times. The genes are TRBV4-3 and TRBJ1-1; D perhaps matches TRBD1 (5 bases). Per the germline V gene, CDR1 is LGHNA and CDR2 is YSLEER. The CDR3 contains 13 residues. The V and J ends lost 3 bases and 5 bases respectively, with 10 bases between them. In DNA form, the CDR3 reads TGCGCCAGCAGCCAGTTCAGGGAGACTGAAGCTTTCTTT. Translated: CASSQFRETEAFF.

On this clonotype: This sequence may be a read error, since a much larger clone differs from it by one base. The chain links TRBV20-1 to TRBJ2-7; D remains ambiguous. The V and J ends lost 4 bases and 0 bases respectively, with 10 bases between them. CDR1 DFQATT and CDR2 SNEGSKA come from the germline V gene (reference sequence). The CDR3 spans 13 residues. CDR3 protein: CSAKSVGSYEQYF. In nucleotides, the CDR3 is TGCAGTGCTAAAAGCGTTGGCTCCTACGAGCAGTACTTC.

A word on this clonotype: This may be a read error, as it is one base from a much larger clone. The conserved phenylalanine or tryptophan is not found at the CDR3 terminus, so this likely reflects a read error. The V call is TRBV4-1, the J call TRBJ1-1; tentative D call: TRBD1 (5 bases). V was cut by 4 bases and J by 8 bases, with 14 bases left in between. The CDR3 runs to 13 residues. The germline gives CDR1 MGHRA, CDR2 YSYEKL. The DNA for the CDR3 is TGCGCCAGCAGCCCCACTCGTACAGGCGAAGCTTTCCTT. Its protein is CASSPTRTGEAFL.

This clonotype was counted many times. This rearrangement joins TRBV6-2 or TRBV6-3 to TRBJ1-5, with D possibly being TRBD1 (6 bases). With 2 bases removed from V and 4 bases from J, the gap between germline ends came to 15 bases. The CDR3 runs to 16 residues. Germline CDR1 reads MNHEY; CDR2 reads SVGEGT. The CDR3 is CASSYTQGYGNQPQHF. As DNA, the CDR3 is TGTGCCAGCAGTTACACACAGGGTTACGGGAATCAGCCCCAGCATTTT.

Worth noting for this clonotype: Just one base apart from a much larger clone, this may be a read error. The chain has TRBV5-3 and TRBJ2-5; 7 nucleotides match TRBD2. TRBV5-3 carries the ORF label, with uncertain function. The junction had 14 bases not matched to a gene; V was cut back by 8 bases and J by 4 bases. This CDR3 is built from 15 residues. In DNA form, the CDR3 reads TGTGCCAGCAGCCCTTGGGAGACTAGCACAGAGACCCAGTACTTC. This gives the protein CASSPWETSTETQYF.

The chain carries TRBV7-9 and TRBJ1-2; the D is unclear. Trimming removed 1 base at V and 4 bases at J, with 10 bases between. Germline CDR1 is SEHNR and CDR2 is FQNEAQ (reference sequence). CDR3 length: 14 amino acids. CDR3 DNA: TGTGCCAGCAGCTTAGTTTTGGCCTCCTATGGCTACACCTTC. Amino acids: CASSLVLASYGYTF.

J is TRBJ2-1 and V is TRBV19; 7 bases are shared with TRBD2. The CDR3 loop spans 15 amino acids. V was pared by 5 bases and J by 1 base, with 5 bases of the junction left unmatched. Germline CDR1 LNHDA, CDR2 SQIVND (reference sequence). This chain's CDR3 is CASSYGLVSYNEQFF. For the CDR3, the DNA is TGTGCCAGTAGTTACGGACTAGTTTCCTACAATGAGCAGTTCTTC.

This clonotype was detected many times. The chain employs TRBV11-2 and TRBJ1-4, with D unresolved. CDR1 is SGHAT and CDR2 is FQNNGV in the germline V gene. V was trimmed by 0 bases and J by 4 bases, leaving 6 bases between them. The CDR3 has 14 residues. The CDR3, as DNA: TGTGCCAGCAGCTTAGACAGGAATAATGAAAAACTGTTTTTT. Translation gives CASSLDRNNEKLFF.